The rows below give T cell receptor beta chains drawn from one sample of a study of metastatic and nonmetastatic thyroid tumors. Through MiXCR, TCRdb re-clonotyped the PCR reads. The sample shows 90,000 or so clones, about 9.1% of them seen only once. The sample taken for sequencing was blood. These receptors came from a female donor with papillary thyroid cancer or a benign thyroid nodule (not recorded which). Some clones in this sample may be carry-over from other donors' samples. CDR3s include the opening cysteine and the closing phenylalanine or tryptophan. The order of the fields is D gene, V gene, clone size, J gene, CDR3 protein, CDR3 DNA. The D gene is left open where the match is weak. Expanded clones are given a class, and other clones once, few, many or no size at all.

D gene: TRBD1; V gene: TRBV5-4; clone size: .; J gene: TRBJ2-6; CDR3 protein: CASRKQGAGGANVLTF; CDR3 DNA: TGTGCCAGCAGAAAACAGGGGGCTGGGGGGGCCAACGTCCTGACTTTC
D gene: TRBD1; V gene: TRBV15; clone size: many; J gene: TRBJ1-4; CDR3 protein: CATSRGRSRLGQGAPNEKLFF; CDR3 DNA: TGTGCCACCAGCAGGGGAAGATCGCGGCTGGGACAGGGGGCTCCTAATGAAAAACTGTTTTTT
D gene: TRBD1; V gene: TRBV3-1; clone size: .; J gene: TRBJ1-6; CDR3 protein: CAGSKGQGQSPLHF; CDR3 DNA: TGTGCCGGCAGCAAAGGACAGGGCCAATCACCCCTCCACTTT
D gene: TRBD2; V gene: TRBV9; clone size: many; J gene: TRBJ2-2; CDR3 protein: CASSGTSGGPGELFF; CDR3 DNA: TGTGCCAGCAGCGGGACTAGCGGGGGGCCCGGGGAGCTGTTTTTT
D gene: .; V gene: TRBV9; clone size: many; J gene: TRBJ2-1; CDR3 protein: CASSVGDPMISSSYNEQFF; CDR3 DNA: TGTGCCAGCAGCGTAGGGGATCCAATGATTTCAAGCTCCTACAATGAGCAGTTCTTC
D gene: TRBD1; V gene: TRBV11-1; clone size: many; J gene: TRBJ1-2; CDR3 protein: CASSLAHRDRAIGYTF; CDR3 DNA: TGTGCCAGCAGCTTAGCGCATCGGGACAGGGCTATTGGCTACACCTTC
D gene: .; V gene: TRBV15; clone size: many; J gene: TRBJ2-1; CDR3 protein: CATSRGRALSSYNEQFF; CDR3 DNA: TGTGCCACCAGCAGAGGGAGGGCACTGAGCTCCTACAATGAGCAGTTCTTC
D gene: .; V gene: TRBV2; clone size: many; J gene: TRBJ1-2; CDR3 protein: CASRGSRYGYTF; CDR3 DNA: TGTGCCAGCAGGGGGAGCAGGTATGGCTACACCTTC
D gene: .; V gene: TRBV6-2/TRBV6-3; clone size: .; J gene: TRBJ1-1; CDR3 protein: CASSLLGTEAFF; CDR3 DNA: TGTGCCAGCAGTTTATTAGGCACTGAAGCTTTCTTT
D gene: .; V gene: TRBV2; clone size: few; J gene: TRBJ2-2; CDR3 protein: CASSPATGATGELFF; CDR3 DNA: TGTGCCAGCAGCCCCGCTACTGGAGCGACCGGGGAGCTGTTTTTT
D gene: .; V gene: TRBV5-1; clone size: many; J gene: TRBJ2-3; CDR3 protein: CASTKAEADTQYF; CDR3 DNA: TGCGCCAGCACCAAAGCGGAAGCAGATACGCAGTATTTT
D gene: .; V gene: TRBV7-9; clone size: many; J gene: TRBJ2-7; CDR3 protein: CASSLVNRASEQCF; CDR3 DNA: TGTGCCAGCAGCTTGGTAAACAGGGCGAGCGAGCAGTGCTTC
D gene: .; V gene: TRBV9; clone size: .; J gene: TRBJ2-3; CDR3 protein: CASSVSGGVVTDTQYF; CDR3 DNA: TGTGCCAGTAGCGTAAGTGGTGGTGTTGTTACAGATACGCAGTATTTT
D gene: .; V gene: TRBV5-1; clone size: many; J gene: TRBJ1-1; CDR3 protein: CASRGRLNTEAFF; CDR3 DNA: TGCGCCAGCCGGGGACGGCTGAACACTGAAGCTTTCTTT